These 13 T cell receptor beta chains were all obtained from the same sample, sequenced in a study of T cell responses to AZD1222 COVID-19 vaccine. Here immunoSEQ multiplex PCR was the method, and the copy in TCRdb shows in-frame clones only, minus some. The repertoire consists of approximately 160,000 clones, with about 90% occurring once and the leading ten covering 2.5% to 3%. Sequenced material: peripheral blood, taken on day 0 of AZD1222 vaccination. The receptors were gathered from an adult in good health.

The V gene is TRBV7-9, the J gene TRBJ1-3, with D hard to call. Germline CDR1 is SEHNR and CDR2 is FQNEAQ (reference sequence). Trimming stripped 5 bases from V and 2 bases from J, with 13 bases between. The CDR3 covers 15 residues. The CDR3 region has the DNA TGTGCCAGCAGCCTTCGGGGAGCGGCTGGAAACACCATATATTTT. Translation gives CASSLRGAAGNTIYF.

As to this clone: The sample has other DNA sequences that encode this CDR3 too. The chain joins TRBV11-2 to TRBJ1-5; no definite D call. With 5 bases removed from V and 2 bases from J, the gap between germline ends came to 13 bases. This CDR3 spans 15 amino acids. CDR1 is SGHAT, CDR2 FQNNGV, per germline. CDR3 in amino acids: CASSREGAGNQPQHF. CDR3 DNA: TGTGCCAGCAGCCGAGAAGGTGCGGGCAATCAGCCCCAGCATTTT.

The V gene is TRBV10-3, the J gene TRBJ1-1, with D possibly being TRBD1 (5 bases). V lost 2 bases to trimming and J lost 3 bases, with 16 bases between them. Germline loops: CDR1 ENHRY, CDR2 SYGVKD. The CDR3 loop spans 16 amino acids. The CDR3 spells CAISEDPRGRDTEAFF. The CDR3 DNA is TGTGCCATCAGTGAGGACCCGAGGGGAAGGGACACTGAAGCTTTCTTT.

The chain is built from TRBV6-5 and TRBJ1-5; TRBD1 aligns across 9 bases. CDR1 is MNHEY, CDR2 SVGAGI, per germline. V shed 8 bases, J shed 1 base, and the junction held 6 bases outside the gene matches. CDR3 length: 15 residues. The chain's CDR3 is CASGRTGESNQPQHF. DNA for the CDR3: TGTGCCAGCGGACGGACAGGGGAGAGCAATCAGCCCCAGCATTTT.

V gene TRBV5-4 combines with J gene TRBJ2-7; the match to TRBD1 covers 9 bases. There are 14 residues in the CDR3. Trimming at V came to 1 base and at J to 5 bases, leaving 4 bases not matched to a gene. Per germline, CDR1 SGHNT and CDR2 YYREEE (reference sequence). The CDR3 region has the DNA TGTGCCAGCAGCTTGCAACAGGGGGCGAACGAGCAGTACTTC. Translation gives CASSLQQGANEQYF.

CDR3 sequence reads: CASSTGYGSTDTQYF. In DNA form, the CDR3 reads TGTGCCAGCTCTACGGGATACGGCAGCACAGATACGCAGTATTTT. This rearrangement joins TRBV27 to TRBJ2-3; weak D call: TRBD2 (5 bases). The CDR3 extends over 15 amino acids. V was pared by 8 bases and J by 0 bases, with 15 bases between. Germline V lookup: CDR1 MNHEY, CDR2 SMNVEV (reference sequence).

The chain has TRBV18 and TRBJ1-5; the match to TRBD1 covers 9 bases. The germline gives CDR1 KGHSH, CDR2 LQKENI. The V gene end was trimmed by 4 bases and the J gene end by 5 bases; junction bases not matched to a gene: 6. The CDR3 totals 15 residues. The CDR3 protein is CASSLTTGGDQPQHF. In nucleotides, the CDR3 is TGTGCCAGCTCACTTACGACAGGGGGAGATCAGCCCCAGCATTTT.

The CDR3 DNA reads TGTGCCTGGAGTCAGGGTTGGGTTTACGAGCAGTACTTC. Protein product: CAWSQGWVYEQYF. This rearrangement joins TRBV30 to TRBJ2-7; possibly TRBD1 for D (5 bases). The CDR3 sequence is 13 residues long. V was clipped by 2 bases and J by 4 bases, with 12 bases between them. The germline V gene encodes CDR1 GTSNPN and CDR2 SVGIG (reference sequence). The complete variable domain, with remaining parts taken from reference TRBV30 and TRBJ2-7, reads SQTIHQWPATLVQPVGSPLSLECTVEGTSNPNLYWYRQAAGRGLQLLFYSVGIGQISSEVPQNLSASRPQDRQFILSSKKLLLSDSGFYLCAWSQGWVYEQYFGPGTRLTVT.

The chain links TRBV18 to TRBJ2-7, with TRBD1 matching 8 bases. There are 14 residues in the CDR3. V was pared by 3 bases and J by 2 bases, with 3 bases of the junction left unmatched. CDR1 KGHSH and CDR2 LQKENI come from the germline V gene. The CDR3 spells CASSPVTGAYEQYF. Written as DNA, the CDR3 is TGTGCCAGCTCACCGGTGACAGGGGCCTACGAGCAGTACTTC.

The chain combines TRBV9 with TRBJ1-6; the match to TRBD1 covers 7 bases. The ends lost 5 bases at V and 7 bases at J; junction bases unmatched: 6. Germline CDR1 reads SGDLS; CDR2 reads YYNGEE. The CDR3 length is 14 residues. CDR3: CASRRTGGNSPLHF. The CDR3, as DNA: TGTGCCAGCAGGCGGACAGGCGGCAATTCACCCCTCCACTTT.

The V gene is TRBV11-3, the J gene TRBJ2-1; 10 nucleotides agree with TRBD2. Germline loops: CDR1 SGHNT, CDR2 YENEEA. The junction had 10 bases not matched to a gene; V was cut back by 0 bases and J by 8 bases. This CDR3 contains 17 residues. CDR3 DNA sequence: TGTGCCAGCAGCTTAGACCAAGCGGGAGGGCTTCGGGATGAGCAGTTCTTC. Translated, it gives CASSLDQAGGLRDEQFF.

The chain couples TRBV12-5 to TRBJ1-1; D is undetermined. Trimming left V 6 bases short and J 6 bases short, with 8 bases between. In germline, CDR1 is LGHNT, CDR2 FRNRAP. The CDR3 runs to 11 residues. CDR3 DNA sequence: TGTGCTAGTGGGGATATTGCTGAAGCTTTCTTT. It translates to CASGDIAEAFF.

The CDR3 bases are TGTGCCAGCAGCTTCTGGAATAGCGGGACAGCAGATACGCAGTATTTT. Its protein is CASSFWNSGTADTQYF. The chain is built from TRBV5-8 and TRBJ2-3; D perhaps matches TRBD2 (8 bases). Trimming removed 2 bases at V and 4 bases at J, with 17 bases between. Germline CDR1 is SGHTS and CDR2 is YDEGEE. The CDR3 loop spans 16 amino acids.